The 3 T cell receptor beta chains below were found in one sample sequenced in a study of cytomegalovirus exposure and HLA in healthy donors. The PCR contained 60 Vbeta and 13 Jbeta primers. Method: immunoSEQ multiplex PCR; TCRdb's copy keeps in-frame clones and lacks some. The repertoire has about 130,000 clones, roughly 80% of them found once; the top ten carry around 2.2%. The source material was PBMCs. The source is a man aged 25 to 40 in good health and CMV-seronegative.

The chain is built from TRBV6-5 and TRBJ2-2; the match to TRBD2 covers 12 bases. Unmatched junction bases numbered 2, after V lost 6 bases and J lost 6 bases. Looked up from germline, CDR1 is MNHEY and CDR2 is SVGAGI. There are 14 residues in the CDR3. The CDR3 loop is CASRGLAGSGELFF. The CDR3 bases are TGTGCCAGCAGGGGACTAGCGGGTTCCGGGGAGCTGTTTTTT.

The J gene is TRBJ1-2, the V gene TRBV5-1, with 8 bases aligning to TRBD1. Trimming at V came to 0 bases and at J to 6 bases, leaving 7 bases not matched to a gene. The germline V gene encodes CDR1 SGHRS and CDR2 YFSETQ. There are 15 residues in the CDR3. DNA of the CDR3: TGCGCCAGCAGCTTGGCCCGTACAGGGGGAGATGGCTACACCTTC. Translated, it gives CASSLARTGGDGYTF.

The chain has TRBV7-8 and TRBJ1-5, with 7 bases lining up with TRBD1. Trimming at V came to 4 bases and at J to 2 bases, leaving 5 bases not matched to a gene. Germline V gives CDR1 SGHVS, CDR2 FQNEAQ. This CDR3 has 15 amino acids. The DNA of the CDR3 is TGTGCCAGCAGCTCGATAGACAGGGGCAATCAGCCCCAGCATTTT. Its translation: CASSSIDRGNQPQHF. The complete variable domain, with remaining parts taken from reference TRBV7-8 and TRBJ1-5, reads GAGVSQSPRYKVAKRGQDVALRCDPISGHVSLFWYQQALGQGPEFLTYFQNEAQLDKSGLPSDRFFAERPEGSVSTLKIQRTQQEDSAVYLCASSSIDRGNQPQHFGDGTRLSIL.